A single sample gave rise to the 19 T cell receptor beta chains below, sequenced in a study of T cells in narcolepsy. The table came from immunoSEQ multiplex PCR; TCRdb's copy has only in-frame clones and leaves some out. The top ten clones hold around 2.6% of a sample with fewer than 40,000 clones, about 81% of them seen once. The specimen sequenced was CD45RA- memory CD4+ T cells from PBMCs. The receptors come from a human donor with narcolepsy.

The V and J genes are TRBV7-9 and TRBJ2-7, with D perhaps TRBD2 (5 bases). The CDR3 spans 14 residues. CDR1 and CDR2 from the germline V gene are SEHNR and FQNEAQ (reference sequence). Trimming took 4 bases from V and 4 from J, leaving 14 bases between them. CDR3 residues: CASSSRTGSYEQYF. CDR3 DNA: TGTGCCAGCAGCTCCCGGACTGGGTCATACGAGCAGTACTTC.

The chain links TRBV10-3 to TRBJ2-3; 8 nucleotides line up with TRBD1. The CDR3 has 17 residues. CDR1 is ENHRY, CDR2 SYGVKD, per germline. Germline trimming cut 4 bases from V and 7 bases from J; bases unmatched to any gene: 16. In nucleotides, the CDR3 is TGTGCCATCAGTGTCCGGACAGGGCCGGGTTCTTGGAATACGCAGTATTTT. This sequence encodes CAISVRTGPGSWNTQYF.

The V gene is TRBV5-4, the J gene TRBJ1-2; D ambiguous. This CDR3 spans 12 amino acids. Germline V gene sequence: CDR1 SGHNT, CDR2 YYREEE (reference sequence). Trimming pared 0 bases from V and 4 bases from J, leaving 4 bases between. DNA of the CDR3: TGTGCCAGCAGCTTGGCTACCTATGGCTACACCTTC. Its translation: CASSLATYGYTF.

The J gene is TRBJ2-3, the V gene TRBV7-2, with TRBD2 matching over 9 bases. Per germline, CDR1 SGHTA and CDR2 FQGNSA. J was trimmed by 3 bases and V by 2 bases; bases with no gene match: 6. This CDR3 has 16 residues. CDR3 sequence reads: CASSLRRGGSTDTQYF. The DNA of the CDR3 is TGTGCCAGCAGCTTAAGGCGGGGGGGCAGTACAGATACGCAGTATTTT.

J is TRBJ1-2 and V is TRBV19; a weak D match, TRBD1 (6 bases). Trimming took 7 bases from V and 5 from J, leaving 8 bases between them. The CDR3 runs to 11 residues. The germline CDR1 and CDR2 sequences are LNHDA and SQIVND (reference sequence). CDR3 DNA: TGTGCCAGTACAGGGGTGTATGGCTACACCTTC. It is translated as CASTGVYGYTF.

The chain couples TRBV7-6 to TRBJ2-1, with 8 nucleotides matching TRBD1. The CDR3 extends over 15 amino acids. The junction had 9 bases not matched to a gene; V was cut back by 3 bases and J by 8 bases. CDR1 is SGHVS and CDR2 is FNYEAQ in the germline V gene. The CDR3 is CASSFGRQGRDEQFF. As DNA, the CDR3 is TGTGCCAGCAGCTTCGGGCGACAGGGGCGAGATGAGCAGTTCTTC.

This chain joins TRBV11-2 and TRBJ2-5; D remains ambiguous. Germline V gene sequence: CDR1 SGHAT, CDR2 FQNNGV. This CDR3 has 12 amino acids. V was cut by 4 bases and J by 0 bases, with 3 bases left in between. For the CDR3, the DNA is TGTGCCAGCAGCTCGTACCAAGAGACCCAGTACTTC. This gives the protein CASSSYQETQYF.

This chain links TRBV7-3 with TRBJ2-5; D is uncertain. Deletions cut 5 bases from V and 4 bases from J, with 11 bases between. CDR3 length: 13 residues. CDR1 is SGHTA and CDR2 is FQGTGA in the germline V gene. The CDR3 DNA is TGTGCCAGCAGCCCAGGTCCGGTAGAGACCCAGTACTTC. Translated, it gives CASSPGPVETQYF.

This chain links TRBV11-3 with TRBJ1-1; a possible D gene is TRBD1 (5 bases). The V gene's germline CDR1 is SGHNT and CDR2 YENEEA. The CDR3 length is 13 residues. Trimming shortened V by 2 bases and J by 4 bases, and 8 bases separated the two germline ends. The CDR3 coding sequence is TGTGCCAGCAGCTTAAGTGGGGCCACTGAAGCTTTCTTT. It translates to CASSLSGATEAFF.

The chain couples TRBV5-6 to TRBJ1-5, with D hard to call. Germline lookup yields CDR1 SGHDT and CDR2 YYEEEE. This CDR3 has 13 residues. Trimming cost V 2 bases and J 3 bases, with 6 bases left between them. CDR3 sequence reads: CASSFGFNQPQHF. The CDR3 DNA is TGTGCCAGCAGCTTCGGCTTCAATCAGCCCCAGCATTTT.

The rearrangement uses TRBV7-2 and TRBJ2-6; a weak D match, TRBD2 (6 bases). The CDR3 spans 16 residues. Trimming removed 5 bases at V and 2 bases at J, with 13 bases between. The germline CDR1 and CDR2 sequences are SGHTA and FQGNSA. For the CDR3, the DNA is TGTGCCAGCAGCCTAGTGGGGGGAACTGGGGCCAACGTCCTGACTTTC. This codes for CASSLVGGTGANVLTF. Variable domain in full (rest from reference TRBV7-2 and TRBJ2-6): GAGVSQSPSNKVTEKGKDVELRCDPISGHTALYWYRQSLGQGLEFLIYFQGNSAPDKSGLPSDRFSAERTGGSVSTLTIQRTQQEDSAVYLCASSLVGGTGANVLTFGAGSRLTVL.

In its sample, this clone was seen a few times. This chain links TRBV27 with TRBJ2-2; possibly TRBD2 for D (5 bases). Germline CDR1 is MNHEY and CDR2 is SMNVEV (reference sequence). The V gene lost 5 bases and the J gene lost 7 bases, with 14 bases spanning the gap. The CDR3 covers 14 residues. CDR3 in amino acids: CASSTGLQIGELFF. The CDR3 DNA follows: TGTGCCAGCAGTACCGGACTCCAGATCGGGGAGCTGTTTTTT.

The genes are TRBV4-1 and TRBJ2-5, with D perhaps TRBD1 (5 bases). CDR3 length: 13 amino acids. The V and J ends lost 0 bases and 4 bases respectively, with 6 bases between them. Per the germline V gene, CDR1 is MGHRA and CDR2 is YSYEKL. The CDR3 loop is CASSQDQGETQYF. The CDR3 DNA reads TGCGCCAGCAGCCAAGATCAGGGAGAGACCCAGTACTTC.

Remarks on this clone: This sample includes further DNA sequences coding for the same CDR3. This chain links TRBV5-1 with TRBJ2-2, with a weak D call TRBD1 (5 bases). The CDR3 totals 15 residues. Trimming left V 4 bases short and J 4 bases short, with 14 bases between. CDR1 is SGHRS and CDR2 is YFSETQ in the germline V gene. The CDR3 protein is CASSRQGASTGELFF. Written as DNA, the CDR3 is TGCGCCAGCAGCCGGCAGGGTGCGTCCACCGGGGAGCTGTTTTTT.

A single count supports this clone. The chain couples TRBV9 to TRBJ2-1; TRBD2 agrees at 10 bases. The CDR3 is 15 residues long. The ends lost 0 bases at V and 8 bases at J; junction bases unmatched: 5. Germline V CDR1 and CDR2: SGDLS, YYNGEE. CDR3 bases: TGTGCCAGCAGCGTAGTCCTAGCGGGAGTCTATGAGCAGTTCTTC. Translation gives CASSVVLAGVYEQFF.

The CDR3 coding sequence is TGTGCCAGCAGCCAAAACCGCGAGACAGGGAGCACAGATACGCAGTATTTT. Protein: CASSQNRETGSTDTQYF. The chain recombines TRBV7-2 with TRBJ2-3; TRBD1 matches at 7 bases. Trimming took 5 bases from V and 0 from J; bases not matched to a gene: 11. The CDR3 length is 17 residues. The germline V gene has CDR1 SGHTA and CDR2 FQGNSA.

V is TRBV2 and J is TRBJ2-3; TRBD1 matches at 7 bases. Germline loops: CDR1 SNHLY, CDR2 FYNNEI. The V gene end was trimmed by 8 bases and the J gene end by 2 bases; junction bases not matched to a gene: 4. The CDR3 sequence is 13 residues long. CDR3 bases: TGTGCCAGCGGACAGGTTTCCACAGATACGCAGTATTTT. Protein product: CASGQVSTDTQYF.

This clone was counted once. This CDR3 is CASSLADGLFYEQYF. CDR3 bases: TGCGCCAGCAGCTTGGCCGACGGACTTTTCTACGAGCAGTACTTC. This chain connects TRBV5-1 to TRBJ2-7; TRBD2 might be the D (5 bases). The germline CDR1 and CDR2 sequences are SGHRS and YFSETQ. This CDR3 contains 15 residues. V shed 0 bases and J shed 3 bases, with 13 bases lying between them.

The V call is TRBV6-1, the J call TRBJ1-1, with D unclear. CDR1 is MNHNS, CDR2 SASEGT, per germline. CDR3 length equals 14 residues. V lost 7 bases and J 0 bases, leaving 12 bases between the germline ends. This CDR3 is CASIRETMNTEAFF. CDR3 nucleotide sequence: TGTGCCAGCATCCGGGAAACCATGAACACTGAAGCTTTCTTT.